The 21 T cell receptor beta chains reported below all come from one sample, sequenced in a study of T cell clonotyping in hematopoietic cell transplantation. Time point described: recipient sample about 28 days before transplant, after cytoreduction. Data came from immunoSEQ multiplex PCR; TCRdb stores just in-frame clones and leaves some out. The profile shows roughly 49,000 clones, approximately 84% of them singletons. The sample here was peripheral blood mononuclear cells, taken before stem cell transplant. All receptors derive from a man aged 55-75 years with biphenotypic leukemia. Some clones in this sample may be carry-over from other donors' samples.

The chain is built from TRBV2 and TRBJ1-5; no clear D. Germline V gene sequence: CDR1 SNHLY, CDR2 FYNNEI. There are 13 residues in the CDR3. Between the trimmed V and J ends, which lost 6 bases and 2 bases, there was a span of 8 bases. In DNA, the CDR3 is TGTGCCAGCAGCACTTATGGCAATCAGCCCCAGCATTTT. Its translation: CASSTYGNQPQHF.

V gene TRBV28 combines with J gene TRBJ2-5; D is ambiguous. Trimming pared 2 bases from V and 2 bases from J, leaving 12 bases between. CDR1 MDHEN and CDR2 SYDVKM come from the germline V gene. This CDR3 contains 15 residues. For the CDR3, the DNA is TGTGCCAGCAGTTTACCGCTCGGATCTCAAGAGACCCAGTACTTC. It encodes CASSLPLGSQETQYF. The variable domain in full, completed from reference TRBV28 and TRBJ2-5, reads DVKVTQSSRYLVKRTGEKVFLECVQDMDHENMFWYRQDPGLGLRLIYFSYDVKMKEKGDIPEGYSVSREKKERFSLILESASTNQTSMYLCASSLPLGSQETQYFGPGTRLLVL.

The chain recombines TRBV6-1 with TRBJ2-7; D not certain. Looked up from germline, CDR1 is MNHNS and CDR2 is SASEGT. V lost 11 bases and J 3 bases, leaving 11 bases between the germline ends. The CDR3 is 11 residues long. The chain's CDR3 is CASSVFYEQYF. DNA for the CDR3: TGTGCCTCATCAGTTTTCTACGAGCAGTACTTC.

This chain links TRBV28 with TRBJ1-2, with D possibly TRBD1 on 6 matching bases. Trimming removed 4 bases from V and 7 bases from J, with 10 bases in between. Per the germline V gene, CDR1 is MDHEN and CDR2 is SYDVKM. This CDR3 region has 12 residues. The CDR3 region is CASSSGEIGYTF. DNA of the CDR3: TGTGCCAGCAGTTCAGGGGAAATTGGCTACACCTTC.

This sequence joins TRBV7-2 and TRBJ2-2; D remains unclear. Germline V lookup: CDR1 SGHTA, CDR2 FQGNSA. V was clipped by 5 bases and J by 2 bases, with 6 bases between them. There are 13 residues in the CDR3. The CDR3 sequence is CASSPLNTGELFF. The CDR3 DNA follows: TGTGCCAGCAGCCCATTAAACACCGGGGAGCTGTTTTTT.

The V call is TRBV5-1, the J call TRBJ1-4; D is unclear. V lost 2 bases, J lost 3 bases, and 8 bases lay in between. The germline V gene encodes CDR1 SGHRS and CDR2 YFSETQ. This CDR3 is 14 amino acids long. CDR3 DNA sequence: TGCGCCAGCAGCTTAGGGAACGCTAATGAAAAACTGTTTTTT. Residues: CASSLGNANEKLFF.

CDR3 in DNA: TGTGCCAGCAGCGTAGAGTACAGGGGGGATACGCAGTATTTT. Translating it yields CASSVEYRGDTQYF. The chain employs TRBV9 and TRBJ2-3, with TRBD1 identical over 8 bases. The junction had 3 bases not matched to a gene; V was cut back by 0 bases and J by 6 bases. The CDR3 length is 14 residues. Germline V CDR1 and CDR2: SGDLS, YYNGEE. The whole variable domain, filled in from reference TRBV9 and TRBJ2-3, reads DSGVTQTPKHLITATGQRVTLRCSPRSGDLSVYWYQQSLDQGLQFLIQYYNGEERAKGNILERFSAQQFPDLHSELNLSSLELGDSALYFCASSVEYRGDTQYFGPGTRLTVL.

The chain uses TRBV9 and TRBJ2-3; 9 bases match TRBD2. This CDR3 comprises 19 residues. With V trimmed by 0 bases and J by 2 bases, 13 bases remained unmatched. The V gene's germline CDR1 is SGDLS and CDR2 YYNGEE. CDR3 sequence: CASSVGSRSGRGFTDTQYF. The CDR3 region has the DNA TGTGCCAGCAGCGTAGGGTCCCGTAGCGGGAGAGGGTTCACAGATACGCAGTATTTT. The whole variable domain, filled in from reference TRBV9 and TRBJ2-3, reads DSGVTQTPKHLITATGQRVTLRCSPRSGDLSVYWYQQSLDQGLQFLIQYYNGEERAKGNILERFSAQQFPDLHSELNLSSLELGDSALYFCASSVGSRSGRGFTDTQYFGPGTRLTVL.

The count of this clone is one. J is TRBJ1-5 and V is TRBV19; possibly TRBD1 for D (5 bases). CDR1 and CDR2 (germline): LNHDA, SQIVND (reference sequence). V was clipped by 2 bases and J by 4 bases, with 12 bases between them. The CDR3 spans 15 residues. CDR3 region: CASSITRGTNQPQHF. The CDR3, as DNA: TGTGCCAGTAGTATAACAAGGGGAACGAATCAGCCCCAGCATTTT.

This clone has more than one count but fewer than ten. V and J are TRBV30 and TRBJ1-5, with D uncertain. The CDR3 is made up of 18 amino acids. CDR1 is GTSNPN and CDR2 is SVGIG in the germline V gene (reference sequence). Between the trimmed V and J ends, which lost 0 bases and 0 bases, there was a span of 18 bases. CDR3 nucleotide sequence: TGTGCCTGGAGTGTAACGTCAGGTTCGAAGATTAGCAATCAGCCCCAGCATTTT. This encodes CAWSVTSGSKISNQPQHF.

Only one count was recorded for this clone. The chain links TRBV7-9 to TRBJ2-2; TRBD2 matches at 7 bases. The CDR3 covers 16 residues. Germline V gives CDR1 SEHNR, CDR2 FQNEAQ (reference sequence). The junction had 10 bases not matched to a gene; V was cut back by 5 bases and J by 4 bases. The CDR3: CASSPGEGRGTGELFF. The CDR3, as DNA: TGTGCCAGCAGCCCTGGGGAGGGGAGAGGCACCGGGGAGCTGTTTTTT.

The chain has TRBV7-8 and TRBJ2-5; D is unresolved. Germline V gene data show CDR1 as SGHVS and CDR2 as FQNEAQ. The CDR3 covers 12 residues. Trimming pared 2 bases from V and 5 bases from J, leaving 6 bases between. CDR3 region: CASSLFGETQYF. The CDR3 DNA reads TGTGCCAGCAGCTTATTCGGGGAGACCCAGTACTTC.

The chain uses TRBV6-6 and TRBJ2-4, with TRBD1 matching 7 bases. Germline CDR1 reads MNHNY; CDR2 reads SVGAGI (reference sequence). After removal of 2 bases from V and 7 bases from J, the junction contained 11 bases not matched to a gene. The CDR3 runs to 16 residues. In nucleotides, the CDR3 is TGTGCCAGCAGTTACGACAGGGCGAGGTTTCCCAACATTCAGTACTTC. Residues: CASSYDRARFPNIQYF.

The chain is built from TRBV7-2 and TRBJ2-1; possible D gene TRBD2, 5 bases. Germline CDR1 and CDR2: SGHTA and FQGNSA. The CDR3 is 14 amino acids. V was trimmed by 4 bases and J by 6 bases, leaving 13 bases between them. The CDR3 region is CASSSDSGSNEQFF. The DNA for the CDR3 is TGTGCCAGCAGCTCCGACTCGGGATCCAATGAGCAGTTCTTC.

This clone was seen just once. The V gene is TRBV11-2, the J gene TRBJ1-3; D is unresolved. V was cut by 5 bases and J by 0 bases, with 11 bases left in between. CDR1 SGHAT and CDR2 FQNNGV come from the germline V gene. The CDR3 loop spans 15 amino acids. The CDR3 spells CASSAPTSSGNTIYF. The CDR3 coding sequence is TGTGCCAGCAGCGCCCCGACTAGCTCTGGAAACACCATATATTTT.

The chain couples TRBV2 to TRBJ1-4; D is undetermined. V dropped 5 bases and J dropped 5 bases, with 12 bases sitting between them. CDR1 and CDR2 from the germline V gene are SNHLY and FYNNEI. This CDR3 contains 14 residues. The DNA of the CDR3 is TGTGCCAGCAGTACCCCGGTCCAGAATGAAAAACTGTTTTTT. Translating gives CASSTPVQNEKLFF.

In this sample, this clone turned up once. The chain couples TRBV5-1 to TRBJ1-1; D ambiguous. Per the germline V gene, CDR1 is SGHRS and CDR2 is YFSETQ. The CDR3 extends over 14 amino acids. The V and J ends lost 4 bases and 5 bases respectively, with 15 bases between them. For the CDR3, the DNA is TGCGCCAGCAGCAGGGATGGGGTTCAAACTGAAGCTTTCTTT. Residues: CASSRDGVQTEAFF.

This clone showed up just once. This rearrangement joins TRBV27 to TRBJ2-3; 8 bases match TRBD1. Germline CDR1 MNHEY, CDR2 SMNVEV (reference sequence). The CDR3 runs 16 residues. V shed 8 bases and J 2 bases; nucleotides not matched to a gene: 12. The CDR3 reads CASGSQGARATDTQYF. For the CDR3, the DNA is TGTGCCAGCGGCAGTCAGGGGGCGAGGGCCACAGATACGCAGTATTTT.

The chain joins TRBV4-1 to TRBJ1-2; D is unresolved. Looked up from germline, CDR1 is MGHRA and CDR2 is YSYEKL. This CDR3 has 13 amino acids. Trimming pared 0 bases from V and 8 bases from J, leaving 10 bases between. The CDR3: CASSQEAYGGYTF. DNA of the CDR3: TGCGCCAGCAGCCAAGAAGCCTACGGAGGCTACACCTTC.

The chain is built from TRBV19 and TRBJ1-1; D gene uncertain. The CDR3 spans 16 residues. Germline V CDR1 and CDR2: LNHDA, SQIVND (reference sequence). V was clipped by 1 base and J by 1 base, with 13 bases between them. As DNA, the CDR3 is TGTGCCAGTAGTATAGGGGGTGAGGTTGGGAACACTGAAGCTTTCTTT. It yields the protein CASSIGGEVGNTEAFF.

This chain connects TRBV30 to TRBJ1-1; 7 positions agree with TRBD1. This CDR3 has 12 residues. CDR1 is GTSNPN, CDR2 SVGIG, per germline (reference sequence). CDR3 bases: TGTGCTAGGGACCAGGGGGACACTGAAGCTTTCTTT. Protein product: CARDQGDTEAFF.